This T cell receptor beta chain was recorded in a study of control samples from healthy donors and cancer patients. There are a few counts of this clone. Germline CDR1 reads MNHEY; CDR2 reads SVGAGI. CDR3 length: 13 residues. The germline V and J ends were trimmed by 5 bases and 8 bases, with 15 bases remaining between them. Assay used: immunoSEQ multiplex PCR; TCRdb lists only in-frame clones, some missing. Of around 90,000 clones listed, around 86% are singletons. Sample: blood. The V call is TRBV6-5, the J call TRBJ1-2, with D perhaps matching TRBD1 (5 bases). This TCR was sampled from a man aged 25-40 years in good health. For the CDR3, the DNA is TGTGCCAGCAGTCTAGGGGTGATGCGAGGCTACACCTTC. Protein: CASSLGVMRGYTF.